These 32 T cell receptor beta chains were all obtained from the same sample, sequenced in a study of a mutant IDH1 vaccine in newly diagnosed glioma. Time point given: baseline, week 1 (first vaccination visit). The treatment here: pre-vaccination baseline after standard-of-care therapy. Clones were read by immunoSEQ multiplex PCR, and TCRdb kept only the in-frame ones, dropping some. The sample shows tens of thousands of clones, approximately 90% of them seen only once. Material: PBMCs, obtained from a glioma patient treated with radiotherapy, temozolomide or both. The receptors were sampled from a man in his forties with glioma.

The chain uses TRBV7-9 and TRBJ1-2, with D tentatively TRBD1 (5 bases). With 5 bases removed from V and 4 bases from J, the gap between germline ends came to 17 bases. This CDR3 spans 15 amino acids. Per the germline V gene, CDR1 is SEHNR and CDR2 is FQNEAQ (reference sequence). The CDR3 spells CASSLPEGRIYGYTF. The CDR3 DNA follows: TGTGCCAGCAGCCTCCCGGAGGGGAGGATCTATGGCTACACCTTC.

This chain links TRBV9 with TRBJ2-1; 9 bases are shared with TRBD2. Germline V gene data show CDR1 as SGDLS and CDR2 as YYNGEE. Trimming removed 4 bases from V and 8 bases from J; junction bases left unmatched: 10. The CDR3 contains 15 residues. CDR3 loop: CASSPRLAGKDEQFF. The DNA for the CDR3 is TGTGCCAGCAGCCCTCGGCTAGCGGGAAAGGATGAGCAGTTCTTC.

The CDR3 region has the DNA TGTGCCAGCAGCGTAGGGACAGGGGTGGCCTACGAGCAGTACTTC. This gives the protein CASSVGTGVAYEQYF. The V gene is TRBV7-8, the J gene TRBJ2-7, with 10 bases that match TRBD1. In germline, CDR1 is SGHVS, CDR2 FQNEAQ. The CDR3 spans 15 residues. The ends lost 5 bases at V and 2 bases at J; junction bases unmatched: 6.

This rearrangement joins TRBV7-2 to TRBJ2-2; D gene ambiguous. V lost 3 bases and J 5 bases, leaving 7 bases between the germline ends. The CDR3 length is 13 residues. Per the germline V gene, CDR1 is SGHTA and CDR2 is FQGNSA. The CDR3 loop reads CASSFGPTGELFF. As DNA, the CDR3 is TGTGCCAGCAGCTTTGGCCCGACCGGGGAGCTGTTTTTT.

CDR3 bases: TGTGCCACCTGGGGACAGCCTGCGAACACCGGGGAGCTGTTTTTT. This codes for CATWGQPANTGELFF. This sequence joins TRBV15 and TRBJ2-2, with 7 bases lining up with TRBD1. This CDR3 is 15 amino acids long. In germline, CDR1 is LNHNV, CDR2 YYDKDF (reference sequence). Trimming cost V 8 bases and J 0 bases; bases outside gene matches: 6.

This clone was seen more than once but under ten times. This rearrangement joins TRBV11-3 to TRBJ2-1, with a possible D match to TRBD2 (5 bases). Germline values: CDR1 SGHNT, CDR2 YENEEA. Trimming shortened V by 5 bases and J by 2 bases, and 16 bases separated the two germline ends. This CDR3 is 16 amino acids long. CDR3 sequence: CASSPFGDSAYNEQFF. The CDR3 nucleotides are TGTGCCAGCAGCCCCTTCGGGGATTCGGCCTACAATGAGCAGTTCTTC.

The V and J genes are TRBV6-6 and TRBJ2-7; 15 bases match TRBD2. The CDR3 covers 14 residues. Germline loops: CDR1 MNHNY, CDR2 SVGAGI (reference sequence). J lost 1 base, V lost 8 bases, and 0 bases had no gene match. This CDR3 reads CASGLAGGSYEQYF. The DNA for the CDR3 is TGTGCCAGCGGACTAGCGGGAGGGTCCTACGAGCAGTACTTC.

The chain joins TRBV6-6 to TRBJ1-4, with 10 bases aligning to TRBD1. The germline V gene has CDR1 MNHNY and CDR2 SVGAGI (reference sequence). The CDR3 sequence is 15 residues long. Losses at the gene ends were 5 bases for V and 7 bases for J; bases not matched to a gene: 7. The CDR3 coding sequence is TGTGCCAGCAGTGCAGGACAGGGGGGTTTTGAAAAACTGTTTTTT. Translated, it gives CASSAGQGGFEKLFF.

The V and J genes are TRBV6-5 and TRBJ2-7; D is undetermined. The CDR3 runs to 15 residues. Trimming cost V 0 bases and J 1 base, with 10 bases left between them. The germline V gene has CDR1 MNHEY and CDR2 SVGAGI. The CDR3, as DNA: TGTGCCAGCAGTTACTCGCTGTACGGATCCTACGAGCAGTACTTC. This encodes CASSYSLYGSYEQYF.

This chain connects TRBV29-1 to TRBJ2-1, with a possible D match to TRBD2 (6 bases). The CDR3 totals 11 residues. Germline V gene sequence: CDR1 SQVTM, CDR2 ANQGSEA. Deletions cut 4 bases from V and 8 bases from J, with 9 bases between. The CDR3, as DNA: TGCAGCGTTGCGGGGGTCCATGAGCAGTTCTTC. Translated: CSVAGVHEQFF.

V gene TRBV6-1 combines with J gene TRBJ1-3, with TRBD1 identical over 9 bases. Trimming cost V 6 bases and J 7 bases; bases outside gene matches: 7. CDR3 size: 14 residues. Germline-derived CDR1 and CDR2 are MNHNS and SASEGT. The CDR3 DNA reads as TGTGCCAGCAGCGACAGGGGGAGAGGGAACACCATATATTTT. This gives the protein CASSDRGRGNTIYF.

V is TRBV19 and J is TRBJ2-1; 12 bases match TRBD2. Germline lookup yields CDR1 LNHDA and CDR2 SQIVND (reference sequence). This CDR3 is built from 14 residues. Trimming at V came to 6 bases and at J to 7 bases, leaving 4 bases not matched to a gene. CDR3 DNA: TGTGCCAGTAGCCTAGCGGGAGGGAGAAATGAGCAGTTCTTC. As protein: CASSLAGGRNEQFF. Based on the CDR3 plus reference TRBV19 and TRBJ2-1, the full variable domain is DGGITQSPKYLFRKEGQNVTLSCEQNLNHDAMYWYRQDPGQGLRLIYYSQIVNDFQKGDIAEGYSVSREKKESFPLTVTSAQKNPTAFYLCASSLAGGRNEQFFGPGTRLTVL.

The V and J genes are TRBV5-5 and TRBJ1-5; the match to TRBD1 covers 8 bases. With V trimmed by 0 bases and J by 2 bases, 1 base remained unmatched. The CDR3 has 15 amino acids. Per germline, CDR1 SGHKS and CDR2 YYEKEE (reference sequence). The DNA for the CDR3 is TGTGCCAGCAGCTTGGGACAGGGGCGCAATCAGCCCCAGCATTTT. Translated, it gives CASSLGQGRNQPQHF.

This chain uses TRBV2 with TRBJ2-2; 9 bases align to TRBD1. This CDR3 comprises 15 residues. With V trimmed by 7 bases and J by 6 bases, 9 bases remained unmatched. CDR1 and CDR2 from the germline V gene are SNHLY and FYNNEI. The chain's CDR3 is CASKWTGVVAGELFF. The DNA of the CDR3 is TGTGCCAGCAAGTGGACAGGGGTAGTAGCCGGGGAGCTGTTTTTT.

This chain links TRBV6-5 with TRBJ2-2; the D gene is possibly TRBD2 (6 bases). This CDR3 is 13 amino acids long. V gave up 8 bases and J gave up 6 bases, with 13 bases separating them. Germline CDR1 reads MNHEY; CDR2 reads SVGAGI. The DNA for the CDR3 is TGTGCCAGCGGCGCAGGGAGGTCCGGGGAGCTGTTTTTT. This sequence encodes CASGAGRSGELFF.

This sequence joins TRBV2 and TRBJ1-1; maybe TRBD1 (5 bases). CDR3 length equals 14 residues. Trimming shortened V by 7 bases and J by 12 bases, and 24 bases separated the two germline ends. Germline V gives CDR1 SNHLY, CDR2 FYNNEI. The CDR3 loop is CASIRVRGVRKSFF. The CDR3 DNA follows: TGTGCCAGCATCAGGGTTCGTGGGGTTAGGAAGTCTTTCTTT. The full variable domain, with the rest looked up from reference TRBV2 and TRBJ1-1, is EPEVTQTPSHQVTQMGQEVILRCVPISNHLYFYWYRQILGQKVEFLVSFYNNEISEKSEIFDDQFSVERPDGSNFTLKIRSTKLEDSAMYFCASIRVRGVRKSFFGQGTRLTVV.

The rearrangement links TRBV5-1 to TRBJ2-5; 7 bases align to TRBD2. The J segment lost 5 bases and the V segment lost 2 bases, leaving 6 bases of the junction unmatched. CDR1 SGHRS and CDR2 YFSETQ come from the germline V gene. The CDR3 extends over 14 amino acids. The CDR3 coding sequence is TGCGCCAGCAGCTTCGGGACTAACGGGGAGACCCAGTACTTC. Amino acids: CASSFGTNGETQYF.

V gene TRBV2 combines with J gene TRBJ2-7; maybe TRBD1 (6 bases). This CDR3 region has 12 residues. Germline V gives CDR1 SNHLY, CDR2 FYNNEI. Trimming took off 10 bases at V and 6 bases at J, with 16 bases between the two ends. CDR3 sequence reads: CATSGDTFEQYF. The DNA for the CDR3 is TGTGCCACCTCTGGGGACACATTCGAGCAGTACTTC.

Turning to this clone: Other DNA variants within this sample encode the same CDR3. The CDR3 region is CASSLAPGSYEQYF. The CDR3 coding sequence is TGTGCCAGCAGCTTAGCTCCAGGTAGCTACGAGCAGTACTTC. This chain connects TRBV7-2 to TRBJ2-7; D is ambiguous. The germline CDR1 and CDR2 sequences are SGHTA and FQGNSA. The CDR3 is 14 amino acids. V lost 0 bases, J lost 3 bases, and 9 bases lay in between.

The chain links TRBV15 to TRBJ2-7, with D tentatively TRBD1 (6 bases). Trimming stripped 3 bases from V and 3 bases from J, with 15 bases between. Germline loops: CDR1 LNHNV, CDR2 YYDKDF (reference sequence). The CDR3 is 15 amino acids. CDR3 bases: TGTGCCACCAGCAGGGGCGACAGGCTTTACTACGAGCAGTACTTC. This gives the protein CATSRGDRLYYEQYF.

V usage is TRBV7-6 and J usage is TRBJ2-2; tentatively, D is TRBD2 (6 bases). Germline V gene lookup returns CDR1 SGHVS and CDR2 FNYEAQ. V was trimmed by 5 bases and J by 0 bases, leaving 19 bases between them. The CDR3 is 18 amino acids. DNA of the CDR3: TGTGCCAGCAGCAAAAACCTACCGGGACTTACGAACACCGGGGAGCTGTTTTTT. This translates into CASSKNLPGLTNTGELFF.

The count of this clone is one. The chain has TRBV19 and TRBJ2-1; D unresolved. Germline loops: CDR1 LNHDA, CDR2 SQIVND (reference sequence). The V and J ends lost 7 bases and 5 bases respectively, with 15 bases between them. This CDR3 spans 14 amino acids. The CDR3 region is CASTVELSNNEQFF. CDR3 nucleotide sequence: TGTGCCAGTACAGTCGAATTGTCGAACAATGAGCAGTTCTTC.

The count of this clone is one. The rearrangement links TRBV5-1 to TRBJ1-2; 8 nucleotides line up with TRBD1. Germline values: CDR1 SGHRS, CDR2 YFSETQ. The CDR3 consists of 13 residues. The V and J ends lost 4 bases and 6 bases, in that order; junction bases with no gene match: 5. CDR3 DNA sequence: TGCGCCAGCAGCCCTGGACAGGGAAATGGCTACACCTTC. It translates to CASSPGQGNGYTF.

The rearrangement links TRBV2 to TRBJ2-3, with D uncertain. The V gene lost 3 bases and the J gene lost 1 base, with 11 bases spanning the gap. Germline V lookup: CDR1 SNHLY, CDR2 FYNNEI. This CDR3 has 15 residues. The CDR3: CASSDYPGRTDTQYF. The CDR3, as DNA: TGTGCCAGCAGTGATTACCCCGGTCGCACAGATACGCAGTATTTT. The complete variable domain, with remaining parts taken from reference TRBV2 and TRBJ2-3, reads EPEVTQTPSHQVTQMGQEVILRCVPISNHLYFYWYRQILGQKVEFLVSFYNNEISEKSEIFDDQFSVERPDGSNFTLKIRSTKLEDSAMYFCASSDYPGRTDTQYFGPGTRLTVL.

CDR3 region: CASSLARGRVGEQFF. CDR3 bases: TGTGCCAGCAGCTTAGCGCGGGGGCGGGTGGGTGAGCAGTTCTTC. The chain links TRBV7-3 to TRBJ2-1; D possibly corresponds to TRBD2 (7 bases). Germline V gives CDR1 SGHTA, CDR2 FQGTGA. V was cut by 2 bases and J by 9 bases, with 17 bases left in between. The CDR3 is 15 residues long.

The rearrangement joins TRBV6-4 to TRBJ1-2; D unresolved. The CDR3 totals 13 residues. Deletions cut 10 bases from V and 0 bases from J, with 12 bases between. Germline V lookup: CDR1 MRHNA, CDR2 SNTAGT. CDR3 DNA: TGTGCCAACTCCGGGGTACCTAACTATGGCTACACCTTC. Protein product: CANSGVPNYGYTF.

Here the CDR3 reads CATSRDDRGLSEQYF. CDR3 in DNA: TGTGCCACCAGCAGAGACGACAGGGGGCTGAGCGAGCAGTACTTC. V and J are TRBV15 and TRBJ2-7; 10 positions match TRBD1. Germline CDR1 LNHNV, CDR2 YYDKDF (reference sequence). There are 15 residues in the CDR3. V was clipped by 0 bases and J by 6 bases; unmatched bases: 5.

The chain recombines TRBV2 with TRBJ1-5, with D maybe TRBD1 (6 bases). The CDR3 has 13 residues. The V and J ends lost 8 bases and 9 bases respectively, with 17 bases between them. The V gene's germline CDR1 is SNHLY and CDR2 FYNNEI. This CDR3 reads CASWGGFTLPQHF. The CDR3, as DNA: TGTGCCAGCTGGGGGGGCTTCACGCTGCCCCAGCATTTT.

V and J are TRBV1 and TRBJ1-2; the table's D call TRBD1 went unverified against the DNA. TRBV1 is deemed a pseudogene. This CDR3 region has 13 residues. This CDR3 is CTSRSRTAYGYTF. As DNA, the CDR3 is TGCACCAGCAGGTCCCGGACAGCGTATGGCTACACCTTC.

V and J are TRBV25-1 and TRBJ2-7; D ambiguous. V was trimmed by 3 bases and J by 2 bases, leaving 8 bases between them. Germline-derived CDR1 and CDR2 are MGHDK and SYGVNS. The CDR3 spans 13 residues. The CDR3 bases are TGTGCCAGCAGTGACCCACCTACCTACGAGCAGTACTTC. It encodes CASSDPPTYEQYF.

The genes are TRBV5-1 and TRBJ1-3; the D is unclear. V lost 4 bases to trimming and J lost 0 bases, with 5 bases between them. The CDR3 sequence is 13 residues long. The germline V gene has CDR1 SGHRS and CDR2 YFSETQ. Here the CDR3 DNA reads TGCGCCAGCAGCCGAGACTCTGGAAACACCATATATTTT. This codes for CASSRDSGNTIYF.

The CDR3 sequence: CASSPSLAGVQETQYF. The DNA for the CDR3 is TGTGCCAGCTCACCCTCACTAGCGGGAGTCCAAGAGACCCAGTACTTC. J is TRBJ2-5 and V is TRBV18; TRBD2 matches at 11 bases. There are 16 residues in the CDR3. Per the germline V gene, CDR1 is KGHSH and CDR2 is LQKENI. The junction had 4 bases not matched to a gene; V was cut back by 3 bases and J by 1 base.